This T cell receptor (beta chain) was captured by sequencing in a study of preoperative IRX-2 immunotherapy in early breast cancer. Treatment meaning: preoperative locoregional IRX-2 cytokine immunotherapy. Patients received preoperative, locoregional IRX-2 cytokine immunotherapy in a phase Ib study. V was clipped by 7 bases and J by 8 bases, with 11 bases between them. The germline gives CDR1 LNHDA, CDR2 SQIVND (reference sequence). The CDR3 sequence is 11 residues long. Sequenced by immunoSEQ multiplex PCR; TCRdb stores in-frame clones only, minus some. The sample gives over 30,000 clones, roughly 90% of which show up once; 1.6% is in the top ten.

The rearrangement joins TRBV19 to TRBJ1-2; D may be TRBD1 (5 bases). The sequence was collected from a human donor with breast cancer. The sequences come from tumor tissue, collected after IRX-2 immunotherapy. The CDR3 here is CASTDSFGYTF. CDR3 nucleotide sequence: TGTGCCAGTACCGACAGCTTCGGCTACACCTTC.